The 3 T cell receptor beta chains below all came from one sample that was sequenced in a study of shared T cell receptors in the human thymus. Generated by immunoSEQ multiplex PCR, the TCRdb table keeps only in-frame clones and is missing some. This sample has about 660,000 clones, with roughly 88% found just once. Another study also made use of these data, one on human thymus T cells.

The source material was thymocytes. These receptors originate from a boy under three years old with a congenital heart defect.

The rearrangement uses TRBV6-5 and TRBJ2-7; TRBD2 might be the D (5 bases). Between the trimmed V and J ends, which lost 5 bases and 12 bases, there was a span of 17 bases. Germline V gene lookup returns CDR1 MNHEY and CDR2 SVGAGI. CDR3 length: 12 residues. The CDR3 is CASSPAGSRGYF. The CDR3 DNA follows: TGTGCCAGCAGTCCTGCCGGGTCCCGGGGGTACTTC.

CDR3 bases: TGTGCCAGCAGCCCGAGCTCCTACAATGAGCAGTTCTTC. This sequence encodes CASSPSSYNEQFF. The chain links TRBV5-4 to TRBJ2-1; D is unclear. V was pared by 4 bases and J by 0 bases, with 5 bases between. The length of the CDR3 is 13 residues. The germline V gene encodes CDR1 SGHNT and CDR2 YYREEE (reference sequence).

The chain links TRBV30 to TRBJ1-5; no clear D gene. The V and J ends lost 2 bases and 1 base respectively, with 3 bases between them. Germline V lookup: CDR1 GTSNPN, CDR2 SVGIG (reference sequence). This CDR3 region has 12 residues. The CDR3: CAWSQSNQPQHF. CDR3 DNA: TGTGCCTGGAGTCAAAGCAATCAGCCCCAGCATTTT.